The rows below give T cell receptor beta chains drawn from one sample of a study of T cells in Graves' hyperthyroidism and ophthalmopathy. TCRdb ran MiXCR on the multiplex PCR reads and lists one entry per CDR3 protein. The table shows 250,000 to 300,000 distinct CDR3 sequences, with approximately 19% occurring only once. The sample was blood. These receptors all stem from a man in his forties or fifties with Graves' ophthalmopathy. Each CDR3 is given with its conserved first and last residue. The D gene is left open where the match is weak. Expanded clones are given a class, and other clones once, few, many or no size at all.

v_call	d_call	clone_size	j_call	cdr3_nt	cdr3_aa
TRBV12-3/TRBV12-4	-	-	TRBJ2-2	TGTGCCAGCAGGCCTTTCGGGAGTGGCACCGGGGAGCTGTTTTTT	CASRPFGSGTGELFF
TRBV28	-	many	TRBJ1-1	TGTGCCAGCAGCCGCGGGGGGCACGGAGCTTTCTTT	CASSRGGHGAFF
TRBV12-3/TRBV12-4	TRBD1	-	TRBJ2-7	TGTGCCAGCAACACCAAGGGGGGACAGGGCCCCGAGCAGTACTTC	CASNTKGGQGPEQYF
TRBV3-1	-	many	TRBJ1-5	TGTGCCAGCAGCCCCCAGAGCAATCAGCCCCAGCATTTT	CASSPQSNQPQHF
TRBV6-1	-	many	TRBJ2-1	TGTGCCAGCAGTTATGTGAGGGGAGAGCAGTTCTTC	CASSYVRGEQFF
TRBV5-1	TRBD2	-	TRBJ2-7	TGCGCCAGCAGCTTAGGACTAGTCGACGAGCAGTACTTC	CASSLGLVDEQYF
TRBV10-3	-	many	TRBJ2-3	TGTGCCACCCAACCTGCGGCAGGGACGCACACAGATACGCAGTATTTT	CATQPAAGTHTDTQYF
TRBV28	-	few	TRBJ2-7	TGTGCCAGCAGAGTACAGGTTCCCCCCTACGAGCAGTACTTC	CASRVQVPPYEQYF
TRBV2	-	-	TRBJ2-3	TGTGCCAGCAGCCAATACGGACAGCGTAGCACAGATACGCAGTATTTT	CASSQYGQRSTDTQYF
TRBV5-1	-	many	TRBJ1-1	TGCGCCAGCAGCATACAGGGTCCCTCCTACATGAACACTGAAGCTTTCTTT	CASSIQGPSYMNTEAFF
TRBV28	TRBD1	-	TRBJ2-7	TGTGCCAGCAGCCTGACAGGGGGCAACGAGCAGTACTTC	CASSLTGGNEQYF
TRBV20-1	-	-	TRBJ1-4	TGCAGTGCTAGCATAGGGGGGGGAGATGAAAAACTGTTTTTT	CSASIGGGDEKLFF
TRBV19	-	-	TRBJ1-2	TGTGCCTCCCATGGGCAGGGACTGAGCTACACCTTC	CASHGQGLSYTF
TRBV5-1	-	few	TRBJ1-2	TGCGCCAGCAGCTTGGGTTCGGAGGCTGGCTACACCTTC	CASSLGSEAGYTF
TRBV12-5	-	few	TRBJ2-5	TGTGCTAGTGGTTTGGAGGCGGGCCGGTCGGAGACCCAGTACTTC	CASGLEAGRSETQYF
TRBV5-1	-	many	TRBJ2-2	TGCGCCAGCAGCTTCACAGGGACGACCGGGGAGCTGTTTTTT	CASSFTGTTGELFF
TRBV27	-	-	TRBJ1-2	TGTGCCAGCAGTTTCCCGGGGAACTATGGCTACACCTTC	CASSFPGNYGYTF
TRBV12-3/TRBV12-4	TRBD1	many	TRBJ2-3	TGTGCCAGCAGTTTACTCAACGTGGGACAGGATACGCAGTATTTT	CASSLLNVGQDTQYF
TRBV14	-	-	TRBJ1-3	TGTGCCAGCAGCCAAGGGGGTGGAACTGGAAACACCATATATTTT	CASSQGGGTGNTIYF
TRBV5-1	TRBD2	-	TRBJ2-2	TGCGCCAGCAGCTTGGGTAGCGGGAGTGACACCGGGGAGCTGTTTTTT	CASSLGSGSDTGELFF
TRBV6-1	-	many	TRBJ1-1	TGTGCCAGCACTTCACCCGGACAAAATGAAGCTTTCTTT	CASTSPGQNEAFF
TRBV24-1	-	once	TRBJ1-1	TGTGCCGCGTCCCTTACGGGCGACACTGAAGCTTTCTTT	CAASLTGDTEAFF
TRBV15	TRBD2	once	TRBJ2-2	TGTGCCACCAGCAAGGGCGGGGGGACCGGGGAGCTGTTTTTT	CATSKGGGTGELFF
TRBV9	TRBD1	few	TRBJ2-7	TGTGCCAGCAGCGCTGGACAGGGAAGCTCCTACGAGCAGTACTTC	CASSAGQGSSYEQYF
TRBV29-1	-	few	TRBJ2-7	TGCAGCGTTAAGGACGGGTCGACCTACGAGCAGTACTTC	CSVKDGSTYEQYF
TRBV7-3	-	many	TRBJ2-7	TGTGCCAGCAGCTCCTCCGGGACAGGTGGACTAGATTATACCTACGAGCAGTACTTC	CASSSSGTGGLDYTYEQYF